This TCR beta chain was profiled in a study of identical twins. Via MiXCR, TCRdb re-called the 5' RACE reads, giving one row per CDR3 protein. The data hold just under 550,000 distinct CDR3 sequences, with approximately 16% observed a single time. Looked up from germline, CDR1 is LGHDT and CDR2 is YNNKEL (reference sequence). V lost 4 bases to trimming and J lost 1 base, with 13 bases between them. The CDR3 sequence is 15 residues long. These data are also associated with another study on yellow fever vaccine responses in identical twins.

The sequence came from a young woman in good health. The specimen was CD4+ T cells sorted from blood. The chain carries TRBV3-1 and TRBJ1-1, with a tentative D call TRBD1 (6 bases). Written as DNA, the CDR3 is TGTGCCAGCAGCCTAACAGGGAGCTCGAACACTGAAGCTTTCTTT. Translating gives CASSLTGSSNTEAFF.